Below are 14 T cell receptor beta chains sequenced from a single sample in a study of CD8 T cells in Susac syndrome (dated by TCRdb to the late 2010s). The protocol used for the library was the immunoSEQ multiplex PCR assay. RNA was extracted with the RNeasy kit and about 0.5 to 1 ug was reverse transcribed using random hexamers. Through fastp at Q25 and MiXCR, TCRdb rebuilt clones from the public reads, retaining in-frame beta chains. Every distinct CDR3 protein forms one entry, paired with its most common genes and DNA. In this sample the table shows about 200,000 distinct CDR3 sequences, around 95% of which occur a single time. Approximately 0.075% of the sample comes from the top ten. The source material was CD4+ T cells from PBMCs. The receptors were gathered from a human donor with multiple sclerosis.

The rearrangement joins TRBV29-1 to TRBJ2-3; 7 positions match TRBD2. CDR1 SQVTM and CDR2 ANQGSEA come from the germline V gene. J gave up 0 bases and V 5 bases, and 5 bases lay outside the gene matches. This CDR3 has 14 amino acids. CDR3 coding DNA: TGCAGCGTTAGTCGGGGGGAGAGCACAGATACGCAGTATTTT. As protein: CSVSRGESTDTQYF.

The gene calls are TRBV3-1 and TRBJ2-7; 9 nucleotides match TRBD1. V lost 0 bases to trimming and J lost 3 bases; unmatched junction nucleotides: 3. Germline V gives CDR1 LGHDT, CDR2 YNNKEL (reference sequence). The CDR3 has 15 residues. CDR3 region: CASSQEGTGFYEQYF. The CDR3 DNA is TGTGCCAGCAGCCAAGAGGGGACAGGGTTCTACGAGCAGTACTTC.

This chain links TRBV30 with TRBJ1-2; 8 bases fit TRBD1. Germline V CDR1 and CDR2: GTSNPN, SVGIG (reference sequence). The J segment lost 6 bases and the V segment lost 6 bases, leaving 9 bases of the junction unmatched. This CDR3 has 13 residues. The chain's CDR3 is CACAGQDFNGYTF. The CDR3 nucleotides are TGTGCCTGCGCGGGACAGGACTTCAATGGCTACACCTTC. Using reference TRBV30 and TRBJ1-2 for the parts outside the CDR3, the full variable domain is SQTIHQWPATLVQPVGSPLSLECTVEGTSNPNLYWYRQAAGRGLQLLFYSVGIGQISSEVPQNLSASRPQDRQFILSSKKLLLSDSGFYLCACAGQDFNGYTFGSGTRLTVV.

This chain connects TRBV12-5 to TRBJ2-3; D may correspond to TRBD1 or TRBD2 (5 bases each). The CDR3 is made up of 16 amino acids. V was clipped by 6 bases and J by 1 base, with 17 bases between them. Germline CDR1 is LGHNT and CDR2 is FRNRAP. CDR3 sequence reads: CASGRDHLLGTDTQYF. For the CDR3, the DNA is TGTGCTAGTGGGAGGGACCATTTGCTCGGCACAGATACGCAGTATTTT.

The chain carries TRBV5-4 and TRBJ2-1, with TRBD1 matching 8 bases. The CDR3 is 15 residues long. From germline, CDR1 is SGHNT and CDR2 YYREEE (reference sequence). Trimming removed 7 bases from V and 4 bases from J; junction bases left unmatched: 10. CDR3 DNA sequence: TGTGCCAGCCAAAGGGAGCAGGGGGCTTACAATGAGCAGTTCTTC. It specifies CASQREQGAYNEQFF. The full variable domain, completed using reference TRBV5-4 and TRBJ2-1, is ETGVTQSPTHLIKTRGQQVTLRCSSQSGHNTVSWYQQALGQGPQFIFQYYREEENGRGNFPPRFSGLQFPNYSSELNVNALELDDSALYLCASQREQGAYNEQFFGPGTRLTVL.

V and J are TRBV20-1 and TRBJ2-3; tentative D call: TRBD1 (6 bases). CDR1 and CDR2 from the germline V gene are DFQATT and SNEGSKA (reference sequence). The CDR3 loop spans 14 amino acids. The V end was cut by 5 bases, the J end by 2 bases, with 14 bases between. As DNA, the CDR3 is TGCAGTGCTTACAGGGTACGAGCCACAGATACGCAGTATTTT. Residues: CSAYRVRATDTQYF.

The J gene is TRBJ2-7, the V gene TRBV7-2, with a tentative D call TRBD2 (5 bases). V lost 5 bases and J lost 2, with 13 bases in between. CDR3 length: 14 amino acids. The V gene's germline CDR1 is SGHTA and CDR2 FQGNSA. The CDR3 sequence is CASSTGLLPYEQYF. In nucleotides, the CDR3 is TGTGCCAGCAGCACTGGACTTCTCCCCTACGAGCAGTACTTC. Variable domain in full (rest from reference TRBV7-2 and TRBJ2-7): GAGVSQSPSNKVTEKGKDVELRCDPISGHTALYWYRQSLGQGLEFLIYFQGNSAPDKSGLPSDRFSAERTGGSVSTLTIQRTQQEDSAVYLCASSTGLLPYEQYFGPGTRLTVT.

The V and J genes are TRBV29-1 and TRBJ1-2; D might be TRBD1 (5 bases). Germline-derived CDR1 and CDR2 are SQVTM and ANQGSEA. CDR3 size: 15 residues. V lost 3 bases and J 0 bases, leaving 14 bases between the germline ends. The CDR3 spells CSVDPTRAANYGYTF. The DNA for the CDR3 is TGCAGCGTTGACCCTACCAGGGCCGCTAACTATGGCTACACCTTC.

This clonotype was recorded only once. The chain joins TRBV27 to TRBJ2-7; D is ambiguous. The CDR3 spans 11 residues. Per the germline V gene, CDR1 is MNHEY and CDR2 is SMNVEV (reference sequence). V was shortened by 8 bases and J by 4 bases, with 9 bases between the two germline ends. In DNA, the CDR3 is TGTGCCAGCCGCAGAGAATACGAGCAGTACTTC. This codes for CASRREYEQYF.

A single count supports this clonotype. V is TRBV7-9 and J is TRBJ1-1, with D uncertain. CDR1 SEHNR and CDR2 FQNEAQ come from the germline V gene (reference sequence). The length of the CDR3 is 14 residues. The V end was cut by 1 base, the J end by 1 base, with 7 bases between. The CDR3 DNA reads TGTGCCAGCAGCTTAGTACCGGCGAACACTGAAGCTTTCTTT. It codes for CASSLVPANTEAFF.

The V gene is TRBV30, the J gene TRBJ1-1; D unclear. The CDR3 is 11 amino acids. V was pared by 0 bases and J by 11 bases, with 10 bases between. Per germline, CDR1 GTSNPN and CDR2 SVGIG (reference sequence). The CDR3 sequence: CAWSVMLRAFF. DNA of the CDR3: TGTGCCTGGAGTGTAATGCTCCGGGCTTTCTTT. Full variable domain (missing parts from reference TRBV30 and TRBJ1-1): SQTIHQWPATLVQPVGSPLSLECTVEGTSNPNLYWYRQAAGRGLQLLFYSVGIGQISSEVPQNLSASRPQDRQFILSSKKLLLSDSGFYLCAWSVMLRAFFGQGTRLTVV.

The chain joins TRBV15 to TRBJ1-6, with TRBD1 identical over 8 bases. CDR3 length: 18 amino acids. V gave up 3 bases and J gave up 1 base; unmatched junction bases: 8. Germline CDR1 and CDR2: LNHNV and YYDKDF (reference sequence). CDR3 nucleotides: TGTGCCACCAGCAGCGGACAGGGAATCTCTTCCTATAATTCACCCCTCCACTTT. Translated: CATSSGQGISSYNSPLHF.

The gene calls are TRBV20-1 and TRBJ2-1, with no clear D. Trimming cost V 3 bases and J 1 base, with 10 bases left between them. Germline lookup yields CDR1 DFQATT and CDR2 SNEGSKA (reference sequence). This CDR3 region has 14 residues. CDR3 bases: TGCAGTGCTAGGGGCCCTGGGTCCTACAATGAGCAGTTCTTC. This gives the protein CSARGPGSYNEQFF.

This sequence joins TRBV9 and TRBJ2-7; possibly TRBD1 or TRBD2 for D (5 bases each). The CDR3 is 13 residues long. Germline loops: CDR1 SGDLS, CDR2 YYNGEE. The ends were cut back, 4 bases at V and 6 bases at J, with 14 bases in the middle. DNA of the CDR3: TGTGCCAGCAGCCTGGGGGATGTTACCGAGCAGTACGTC. This encodes CASSLGDVTEQYV.